This T cell receptor beta chain originates from a study of T cell responses to AZD1222 COVID-19 vaccine. Clones were read by immunoSEQ multiplex PCR, and TCRdb kept only the in-frame ones, dropping some. The data hold some 130,000 clones, with roughly 90% observed a single time. The ends lost 5 bases at V and 1 base at J; junction bases unmatched: 4. There are 16 residues in the CDR3. Germline CDR1 reads PRHDT; CDR2 reads FYEKMQ (reference sequence). This chain joins TRBV13 and TRBJ2-5; 13 nucleotides agree with TRBD2. The sample was peripheral blood, taken 28 days after the second AZD1222 dose. The sequence was collected from an adult who received the AZD1222 COVID-19 vaccine. CDR3 in amino acids: CASSPRLAGGQETQYF. DNA for the CDR3: TGTGCCAGCAGCCCCAGACTAGCGGGGGGCCAAGAGACCCAGTACTTC.